The 17 T cell receptor beta chains given below trace back to one sample, sequenced in a study of T cell responses to AZD1222 COVID-19 vaccine. The method was immunoSEQ multiplex PCR; TCRdb's version includes in-frame clones alone and lacks a portion of them. The sample consists of around 100,000 clones, about 88% of them appearing once. The sample in question was peripheral blood, obtained on day 0 of AZD1222 vaccination. The receptors originated from an adult in good health.

This clone was counted between two and nine times. This rearrangement joins TRBV5-3 to TRBJ2-3; no clear D gene. TRBV5-3 is placed among ORFs of uncertain function. V was shortened by 8 bases and J by 7 bases, with 5 bases between the two germline ends. The CDR3 has 9 residues. The CDR3 protein is CASGNTQYF. CDR3 sequence (DNA): TGTGCCAGCGGCAATACGCAGTATTTT.

The chain joins TRBV7-2 to TRBJ2-7; maybe TRBD1 (8 bases). The CDR3 contains 16 residues. Germline assignment: CDR1 SGHTA and CDR2 FQGNSA. V dropped 2 bases and J dropped 7 bases, with 21 bases sitting between them. As DNA, the CDR3 is TGTGCCAGCAGCTTAAGGGGGGGACAGGACCCGGGAGAGCAGTACTTC. Translation: CASSLRGGQDPGEQYF.

The chain employs TRBV20-1 and TRBJ1-1; D is unclear. The CDR3 contains 10 residues. The germline V and J ends were trimmed by 3 bases and 7 bases, with 6 bases remaining between them. CDR1 is DFQATT, CDR2 SNEGSKA, per germline (reference sequence). CDR3 sequence reads: CSASGNEAFF. Here the CDR3 DNA reads TGCAGTGCTAGCGGGAATGAAGCTTTCTTT.

The chain carries TRBV29-1 and TRBJ1-1; 8 nucleotides line up with TRBD1. The V segment lost 7 bases and the J segment 2 bases; nucleotides outside the gene matches: 6. Germline V CDR1 and CDR2: SQVTM, ANQGSEA. The CDR3 contains 13 residues. CDR3 residues: CSGRTGFNTEAFF. The CDR3 region has the DNA TGCAGCGGTAGGACAGGGTTTAACACTGAAGCTTTCTTT. The full variable domain, with the rest looked up from reference TRBV29-1 and TRBJ1-1, is SAVISQKPSRDICQRGTSLTIQCQVDSQVTMMFWYRQQPGQSLTLIATANQGSEATYESGFVIDKFPISRPNLTFSTLTVSNMSPEDSSIYLCSGRTGFNTEAFFGQGTRLTVV.

This clone was seen many times. The genes are TRBV13 and TRBJ2-5; 9 bases align to TRBD2. Per germline, CDR1 PRHDT and CDR2 FYEKMQ (reference sequence). V trimming: 1 base; J trimming: 4 bases; junction bases outside the gene matches: 7. This CDR3 contains 16 residues. CDR3 sequence (DNA): TGTGCCAGCAGCTTAGAAGGGCGGGAGGGCCGAGAGACCCAGTACTTC. It is translated as CASSLEGREGRETQYF.

This clone came up a few times. This chain connects TRBV28 to TRBJ1-5; possibly TRBD1 for D (5 bases). The CDR3 runs 13 residues. V was shortened by 8 bases and J by 5 bases, with 13 bases between the two germline ends. Germline assignment: CDR1 MDHEN and CDR2 SYDVKM. The CDR3, as DNA: TGTGCCAGCGGGGAGGACACCCATCAGCCCCAGCATTTT. This encodes CASGEDTHQPQHF.

The chain combines TRBV7-9 with TRBJ2-5, with D perhaps TRBD1 (7 bases). V was trimmed by 0 bases and J by 5 bases, leaving 13 bases between them. The CDR3 runs 15 residues. CDR1 is SEHNR and CDR2 is FQNEAQ in the germline V gene (reference sequence). The CDR3 DNA reads TGTGCCAGCAGCTTAGCGTTGGCAGGGGGGGAGACCCAGTACTTC. It specifies CASSLALAGGETQYF.

The rearrangement links TRBV2 to TRBJ2-7; TRBD1 is a possible D gene (6 bases). V lost 7 bases and J lost 5, with 24 bases in between. There are 16 residues in the CDR3. Germline CDR1 is SNHLY and CDR2 is FYNNEI. The CDR3 reads CASTLLRLGGGDEQYF. CDR3 nucleotide sequence: TGTGCCAGCACCCTCTTGAGGTTGGGTGGGGGCGACGAGCAGTACTTC.

This chain links TRBV28 with TRBJ1-1; TRBD1 matches 9 bases. The germline V gene encodes CDR1 MDHEN and CDR2 SYDVKM. The CDR3 covers 14 residues. V was clipped by 6 bases and J by 2 bases; unmatched bases: 4. Here the CDR3 DNA reads TGTGCCAGCAGAACAGGGGGCGGAAACACTGAAGCTTTCTTT. It yields the protein CASRTGGGNTEAFF.

The J gene is TRBJ2-7, the V gene TRBV7-3; TRBD1 agrees at 9 bases. This CDR3 is 16 amino acids long. Germline lookup yields CDR1 SGHTA and CDR2 FQGTGA. V shed 5 bases, J shed 2 bases, and the junction held 10 bases outside the gene matches. The CDR3 here is CASSLGYGQGPYEQYF. CDR3 bases: TGTGCCAGCAGCCTGGGGTATGGACAGGGGCCCTACGAGCAGTACTTC.

V and J are TRBV7-8 and TRBJ2-3; 7 bases line up with TRBD1. Germline CDR1 and CDR2: SGHVS and FQNEAQ. The junction had 8 bases not matched to a gene; V was cut back by 5 bases and J by 0 bases. The CDR3 extends over 16 amino acids. CDR3 in DNA: TGTGCCAGCAGCGTACGACAGGGAACTAGCACAGATACGCAGTATTTT. Residues: CASSVRQGTSTDTQYF.

This chain connects TRBV4-1 to TRBJ2-1, with 7 bases lining up with TRBD1. CDR1 and CDR2 from the germline V gene are MGHRA and YSYEKL. V lost 4 bases and J lost 7; bases outside the gene matches: 10. The CDR3 contains 15 residues. CDR3 sequence reads: CASSPRQGEKNEQFF. CDR3 nucleotides: TGCGCCAGCAGCCCACGACAGGGTGAAAAGAATGAGCAGTTCTTC.

In this sample, this clone turned up once. The chain recombines TRBV19 with TRBJ1-5; the D gene is possibly TRBD1 (5 bases). Trimming cost V 6 bases and J 4 bases, with 13 bases left between them. This CDR3 has 14 amino acids. The germline V gene has CDR1 LNHDA and CDR2 SQIVND (reference sequence). The CDR3 loop is CASSLGPGNQPQHF. The CDR3 nucleotides are TGTGCCAGTAGCCTTGGGCCAGGGAATCAGCCCCAGCATTTT.

V usage is TRBV9 and J usage is TRBJ2-3; TRBD2 matches 8 bases. Germline V gene lookup returns CDR1 SGDLS and CDR2 YYNGEE. This CDR3 is 14 amino acids long. The trim removed 2 bases at V and 2 bases at J, leaving 1 base unmatched. This CDR3 reads CASSVGLATDTQYF. CDR3 coding DNA: TGTGCCAGCAGCGTTGGACTAGCCACAGATACGCAGTATTTT.

The CDR3 nucleotides read TGTGCCAGCAGCTCGGGCTTCAGCGGGAGCCCCCGCACAGATACGCAGTATTTT. It specifies CASSSGFSGSPRTDTQYF. The V call is TRBV11-2, the J call TRBJ2-3, with 8 bases matching TRBD2. V shed 4 bases and J 1 base; nucleotides not matched to a gene: 13. Germline V CDR1 and CDR2: SGHAT, FQNNGV. This CDR3 spans 18 amino acids.

The genes are TRBV19 and TRBJ1-1; D is uncertain. Per germline, CDR1 LNHDA and CDR2 SQIVND (reference sequence). Deletions cut 4 bases from V and 4 bases from J, with 10 bases between. The CDR3 is 13 amino acids. CDR3: CASSTSSFTEAFF. The CDR3 DNA is TGTGCCAGTAGTACTTCCTCTTTCACTGAAGCTTTCTTT.

This clone appeared a single time. CDR3 residues: CASSLGGQVRGYTF. The CDR3 bases are TGTGCCAGCAGCTTGGGAGGGCAGGTTCGTGGCTACACCTTC. The chain carries TRBV5-4 and TRBJ1-2, with D unresolved. The germline V and J ends were trimmed by 0 bases and 7 bases, with 13 bases remaining between them. CDR1 and CDR2 (germline): SGHNT, YYREEE (reference sequence). The CDR3 has 14 residues.